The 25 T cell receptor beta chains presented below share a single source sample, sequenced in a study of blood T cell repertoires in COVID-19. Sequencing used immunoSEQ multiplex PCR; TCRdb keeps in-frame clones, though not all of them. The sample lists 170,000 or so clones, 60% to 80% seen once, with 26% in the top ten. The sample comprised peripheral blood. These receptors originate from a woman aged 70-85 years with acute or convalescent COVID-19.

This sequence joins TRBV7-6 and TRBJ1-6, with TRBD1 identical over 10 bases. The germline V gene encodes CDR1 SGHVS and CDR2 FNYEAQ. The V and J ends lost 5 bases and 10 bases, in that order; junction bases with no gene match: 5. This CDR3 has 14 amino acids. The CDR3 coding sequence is TGTGCCAGCAGCCAGACAGGGGGCCGGTCACCCCTCCACTTT. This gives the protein CASSQTGGRSPLHF.

The DNA of the CDR3 is TGTGCCAGCAGCCGTACCAGGAACACTGAAGCTTTCTTT. Translating gives CASSRTRNTEAFF. The chain uses TRBV4-2 and TRBJ1-1; D gene unclear. Trimming cost V 4 bases and J 1 base, with 7 bases left between them. The CDR3 is 13 amino acids. Germline CDR1 LGHNA, CDR2 YNFKEQ.

CDR3 nucleotides: TGTGCCAGCACGCGACAGGTTCATGGCTACACCTTC. As protein: CASTRQVHGYTF. V gene TRBV6-5 combines with J gene TRBJ1-2; tentative D call: TRBD1 (6 bases). The germline V gene has CDR1 MNHEY and CDR2 SVGAGI. The CDR3 contains 12 residues. The ends were cut back, 7 bases at V and 6 bases at J, with 12 bases in the middle.

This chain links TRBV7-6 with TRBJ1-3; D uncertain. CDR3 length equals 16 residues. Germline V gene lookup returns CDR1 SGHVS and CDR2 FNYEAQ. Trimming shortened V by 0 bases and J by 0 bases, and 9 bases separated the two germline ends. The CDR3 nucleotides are TGTGCCAGCAGCTTAGCAGCGTCCTTCTCTGGAAACACCATATATTTT. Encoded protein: CASSLAASFSGNTIYF.

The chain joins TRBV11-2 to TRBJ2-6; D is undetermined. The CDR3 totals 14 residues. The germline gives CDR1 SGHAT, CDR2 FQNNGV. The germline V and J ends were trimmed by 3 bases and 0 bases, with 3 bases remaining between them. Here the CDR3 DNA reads TGTGCCAGCAGCTTCGGCTCTGGGGCCAACGTCCTGACTTTC. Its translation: CASSFGSGANVLTF.

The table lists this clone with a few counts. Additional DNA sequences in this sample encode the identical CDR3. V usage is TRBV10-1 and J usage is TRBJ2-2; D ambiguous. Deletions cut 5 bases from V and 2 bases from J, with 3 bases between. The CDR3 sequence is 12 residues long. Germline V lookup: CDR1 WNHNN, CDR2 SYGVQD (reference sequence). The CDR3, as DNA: TGCGCCAGCAGTCAAAACACCGGGGAGCTGTTTTTT. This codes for CASSQNTGELFF.

CDR3 DNA sequence: TGCAGGGGGGGCGGGAGTCAAGATGAGCAGTTCTTC. Translated, it gives CRGGGSQDEQFF. This sequence joins TRBV29-1 and TRBJ2-1; tentative D call: TRBD2 (7 bases). Germline lookup yields CDR1 SQVTM and CDR2 ANQGSEA. CDR3 length equals 12 residues.

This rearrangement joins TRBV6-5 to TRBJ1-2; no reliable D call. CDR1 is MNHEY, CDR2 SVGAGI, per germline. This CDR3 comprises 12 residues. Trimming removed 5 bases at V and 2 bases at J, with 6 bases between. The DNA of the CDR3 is TGTGCCAGCAGTACGGTGAACTATGGCTACACCTTC. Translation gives CASSTVNYGYTF.

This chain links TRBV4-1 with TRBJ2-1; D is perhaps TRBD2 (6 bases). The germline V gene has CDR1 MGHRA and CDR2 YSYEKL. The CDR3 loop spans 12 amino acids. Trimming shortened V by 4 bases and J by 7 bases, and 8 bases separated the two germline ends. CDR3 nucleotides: TGCGCCAGCAGCCCGGGGGAAAATGAGCAGTTCTTC. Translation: CASSPGENEQFF.

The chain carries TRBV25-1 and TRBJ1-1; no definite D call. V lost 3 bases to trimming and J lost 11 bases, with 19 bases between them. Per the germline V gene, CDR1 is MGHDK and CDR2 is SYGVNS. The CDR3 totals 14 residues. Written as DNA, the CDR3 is TGTGCCAGCAGTGAGCACACCGAAACCGCGAGGGCTTTCTTT. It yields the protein CASSEHTETARAFF.

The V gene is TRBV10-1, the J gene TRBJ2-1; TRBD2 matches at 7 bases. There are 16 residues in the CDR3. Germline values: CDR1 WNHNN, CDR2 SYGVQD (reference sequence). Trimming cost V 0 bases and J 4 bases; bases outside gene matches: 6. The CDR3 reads CASSESSASGYNEQFF. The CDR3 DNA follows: TGCGCCAGCAGTGAGTCTTCTGCTAGCGGATACAATGAGCAGTTCTTC.

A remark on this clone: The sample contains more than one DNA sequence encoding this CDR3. The CDR3 reads CASSPRDRGNEQFF. CDR3 coding DNA: TGTGCCAGCAGCCCCCGGGACAGGGGTAATGAGCAGTTCTTC. This chain connects TRBV3-1 (or the pseudogene TRBV3-2) to TRBJ2-1, with 10 bases matching TRBD1. V was pared by 4 bases and J by 7 bases, with 4 bases of the junction left unmatched. CDR3 length: 14 residues. Germline V gene lookup returns CDR1 LGHDT and CDR2 YNNKEL (reference sequence).

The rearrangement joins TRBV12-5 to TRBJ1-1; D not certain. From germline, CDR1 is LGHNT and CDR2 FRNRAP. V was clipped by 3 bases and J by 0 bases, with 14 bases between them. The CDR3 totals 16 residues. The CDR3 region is CASGLSSGGVNTEAFF. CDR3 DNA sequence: TGTGCTAGTGGTTTATCATCGGGAGGCGTGAACACTGAAGCTTTCTTT.

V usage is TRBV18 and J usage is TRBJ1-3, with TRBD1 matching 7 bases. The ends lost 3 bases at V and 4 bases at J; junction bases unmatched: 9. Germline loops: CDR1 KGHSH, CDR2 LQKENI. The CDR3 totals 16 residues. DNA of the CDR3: TGTGCCAGCTCACCGCGCCCAACAGGGGAAGGAAACACCATATATTTT. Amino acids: CASSPRPTGEGNTIYF.

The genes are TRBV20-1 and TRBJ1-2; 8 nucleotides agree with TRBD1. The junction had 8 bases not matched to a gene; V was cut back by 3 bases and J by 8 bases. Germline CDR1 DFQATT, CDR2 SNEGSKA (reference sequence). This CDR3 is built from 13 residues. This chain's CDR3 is CSASHRGELGYTF. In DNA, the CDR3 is TGCAGTGCTAGTCACAGGGGGGAACTCGGCTACACCTTC.

For the CDR3, the DNA is TGTGCCAGCGCTACAGGGGGCATCAACGAGCAGTACTTC. It is translated as CASATGGINEQYF. V and J are TRBV2 and TRBJ2-7; 9 bases match TRBD1. CDR1 is SNHLY and CDR2 is FYNNEI in the germline V gene. CDR3 size: 13 residues. Unmatched junction bases numbered 7, after V lost 8 bases and J lost 5 bases. The full variable domain, its missing parts supplied by reference TRBV2 and TRBJ2-7, is EPEVTQTPSHQVTQMGQEVILRCVPISNHLYFYWYRQILGQKVEFLVSFYNNEISEKSEIFDDQFSVERPDGSNFTLKIRSTKLEDSAMYFCASATGGINEQYFGPGTRLTVT.

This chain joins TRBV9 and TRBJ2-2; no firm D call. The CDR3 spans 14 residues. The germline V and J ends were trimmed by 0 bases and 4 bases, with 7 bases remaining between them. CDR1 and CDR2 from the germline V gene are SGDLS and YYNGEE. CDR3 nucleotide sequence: TGTGCCAGCAGCGTAGAAACATCCACCGGGGAGCTGTTTTTT. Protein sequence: CASSVETSTGELFF. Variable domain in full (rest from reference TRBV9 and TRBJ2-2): DSGVTQTPKHLITATGQRVTLRCSPRSGDLSVYWYQQSLDQGLQFLIQYYNGEERAKGNILERFSAQQFPDLHSELNLSSLELGDSALYFCASSVETSTGELFFGEGSRLTVL.

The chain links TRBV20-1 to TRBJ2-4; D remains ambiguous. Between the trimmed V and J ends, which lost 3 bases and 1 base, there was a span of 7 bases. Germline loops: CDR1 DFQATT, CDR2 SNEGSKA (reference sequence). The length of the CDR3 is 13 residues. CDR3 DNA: TGCAGTGCTAGTCCCGGGGCCAAAAACATTCAGTACTTC. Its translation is CSASPGAKNIQYF.

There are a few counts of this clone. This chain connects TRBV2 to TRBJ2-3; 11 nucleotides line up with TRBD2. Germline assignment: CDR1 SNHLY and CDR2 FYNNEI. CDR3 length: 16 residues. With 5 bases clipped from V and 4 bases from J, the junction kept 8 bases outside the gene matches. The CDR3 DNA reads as TGTGCCAGCAGTCGAACTAGCGGGAGTCATTCAGATACGCAGTATTTT. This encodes CASSRTSGSHSDTQYF.

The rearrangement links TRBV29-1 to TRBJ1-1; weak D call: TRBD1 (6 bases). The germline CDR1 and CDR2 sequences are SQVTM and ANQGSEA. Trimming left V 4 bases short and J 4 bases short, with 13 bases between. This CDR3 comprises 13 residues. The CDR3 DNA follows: TGCAGCGTTGGGACGGGGGGCGGCACTGAAGCTTTCTTT. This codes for CSVGTGGGTEAFF.

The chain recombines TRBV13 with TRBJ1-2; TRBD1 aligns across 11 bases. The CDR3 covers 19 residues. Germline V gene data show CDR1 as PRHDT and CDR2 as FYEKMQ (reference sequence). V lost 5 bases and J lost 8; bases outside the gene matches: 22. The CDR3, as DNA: TGTGCCAGCAGCCAAGGGCCCGGGGACAGGGGGAAGAAGTCTAGGGGCTACACCTTC. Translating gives CASSQGPGDRGKKSRGYTF.

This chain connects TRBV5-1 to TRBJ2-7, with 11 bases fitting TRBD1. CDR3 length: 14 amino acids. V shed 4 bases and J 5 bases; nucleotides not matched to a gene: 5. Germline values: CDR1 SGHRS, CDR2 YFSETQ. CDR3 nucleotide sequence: TGCGCCAGCAGCAGACGGGACAGGGGGGACGAGCAGTACTTC. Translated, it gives CASSRRDRGDEQYF.

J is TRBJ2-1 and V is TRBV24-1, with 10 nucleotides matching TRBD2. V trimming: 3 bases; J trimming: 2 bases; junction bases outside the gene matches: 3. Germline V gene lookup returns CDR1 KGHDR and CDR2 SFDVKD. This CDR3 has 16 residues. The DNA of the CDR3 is TGTGCCACCAGTGATCCTAGCGGGAGCCCCTACAATGAGCAGTTCTTC. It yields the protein CATSDPSGSPYNEQFF.

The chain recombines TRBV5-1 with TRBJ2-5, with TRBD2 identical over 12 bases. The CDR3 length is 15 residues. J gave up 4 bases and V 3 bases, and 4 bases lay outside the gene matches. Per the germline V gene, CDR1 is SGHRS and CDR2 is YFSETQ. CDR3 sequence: CASSSQLAGGETQYF. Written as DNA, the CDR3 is TGCGCCAGCAGCTCCCAACTAGCGGGAGGAGAGACCCAGTACTTC.

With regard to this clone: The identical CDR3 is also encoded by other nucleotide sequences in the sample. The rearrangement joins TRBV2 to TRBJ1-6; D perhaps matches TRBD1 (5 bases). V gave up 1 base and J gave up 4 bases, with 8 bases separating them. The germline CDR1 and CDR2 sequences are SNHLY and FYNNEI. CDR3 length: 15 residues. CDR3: CASSEGQYYNSPLHF. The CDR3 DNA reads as TGTGCCAGCAGTGAAGGACAGTATTATAATTCACCCCTCCACTTT.